This TCR beta chain was sequenced during a study of shared clonotypes between healthy human individuals. Study-level information: CD4 naive and memory got three plates each, CD8 naive two, CD8 memory one.

As to this clone: Antigen unknown.

Assay used: immunoSEQ multiplex PCR; TCRdb lists only in-frame clones, some missing. The data contain approximately 2.1 million clones, 85% to 95% of them singletons. Notes on the study in general: Non-shared clonotypes displayed generation probabilities falling below those of clonotypes present in all four donors.

The junction had 10 bases not matched to a gene; V was cut back by 1 base and J by 7 bases. Germline CDR1 and CDR2: SGHRS and YFSETQ. The CDR3 covers 16 residues. Source material: naive CD4+ T cells from PBMCs. The subset here: CD45RA+ positively selected. The V gene is TRBV5-1, the J gene TRBJ2-1; 8 nucleotides agree with TRBD1. The receptor comes from a man aged 18 to 29 in good health. Some clones in this sample may be carry-over from other donors' samples. The CDR3, as DNA: TGCGCCAGCAGCTTGAGAGCAGGGGGCGAAGGAAATGAGCAGTTCTTC. Amino acids: CASSLRAGGEGNEQFF.